These 28 T cell receptor beta chains were sequenced from one sample in a study of early T cells in non-severe SARS-CoV-2 infection. MiXCR, applied by TCRdb to the 5' RACE reads, yields one record per CDR3 protein. The data contain approximately 64,000 distinct CDR3 sequences, roughly 18% of them seen just once; the ten biggest clones take up over 8%. The specimen was whole blood, collected at baseline. These receptor sequences come from an adult who was a healthcare worker with PCR-confirmed SARS-CoV-2 infection or an uninfected control (not recorded which).

This clonotype was detected a few times. The V call is TRBV19, the J call TRBJ2-1; 14 positions agree with TRBD2. This CDR3 has 16 amino acids. V lost 8 bases and J lost 7; bases outside the gene matches: 10. The germline gives CDR1 LNHDA, CDR2 SQIVND (reference sequence). This chain's CDR3 is CASAGLAGGTGNEQFF. Here the CDR3 DNA reads TGTGCCAGTGCTGGACTAGCGGGAGGTACTGGGAATGAGCAGTTCTTC.

This clonotype showed up many times. This chain uses TRBV4-2 with TRBJ1-1; a weak D match, TRBD1 (6 bases). The CDR3 has 13 amino acids. Germline V CDR1 and CDR2: LGHNA, YNFKEQ. Trimming took 5 bases from V and 6 from J, leaving 13 bases between them. The CDR3 loop reads CASSAHRASEAFF. The CDR3, as DNA: TGTGCCAGCAGCGCCCACAGGGCCTCTGAAGCTTTCTTT.

V usage is TRBV6-1 and J usage is TRBJ2-7; unclear D gene. CDR1 MNHNS and CDR2 SASEGT come from the germline V gene. Between the trimmed V and J ends, which lost 5 bases and 3 bases, there was a span of 8 bases. This CDR3 has 12 residues. The CDR3: CASSYQNYEQYF. CDR3 nucleotides: TGTGCCAGCAGTTATCAGAACTACGAGCAGTACTTC.

The chain uses TRBV7-2 and TRBJ2-1, with 8 bases that match TRBD1. CDR1 and CDR2 from the germline V gene are SGHTA and FQGNSA. The CDR3 length is 14 residues. Germline trimming cut 1 base from V and 6 bases from J; bases unmatched to any gene: 2. This chain's CDR3 is CASSLGQGSNEQFF. The CDR3 nucleotides are TGTGCCAGCAGCTTAGGACAGGGGTCCAATGAGCAGTTCTTC.

The CDR3 region is CASSPSQPLGAGNTIYF. The CDR3 DNA follows: TGTGCCAGCAGCCCCTCCCAACCGTTGGGTGCTGGAAACACCATATATTTT. The chain links TRBV9 to TRBJ1-3; D is unclear. The germline V and J ends were trimmed by 4 bases and 2 bases, with 19 bases remaining between them. Per germline, CDR1 SGDLS and CDR2 YYNGEE. The CDR3 sequence is 17 residues long.

The J gene is TRBJ2-1, the V gene TRBV18; TRBD2 matches at 7 bases. CDR3 length: 16 residues. Germline-derived CDR1 and CDR2 are KGHSH and LQKENI. The trim removed 2 bases at V and 0 bases at J, leaving 4 bases unmatched. This CDR3 is CASSPRRGSSYNEQFF. As DNA, the CDR3 is TGTGCCAGCTCACCAAGGCGGGGGAGCTCCTACAATGAGCAGTTCTTC. The complete variable domain, with remaining parts taken from reference TRBV18 and TRBJ2-1, reads NAGVMQNPRHLVRRRGQEARLRCSPMKGHSHVYWYRQLPEEGLKFMVYLQKENIIDESGMPKERFSAEFPKEGPSILRIQQVVRGDSAAYFCASSPRRGSSYNEQFFGPGTRLTVL.

The chain uses TRBV11-2 and TRBJ2-2, with D perhaps matching TRBD1 (5 bases). This CDR3 is built from 14 residues. The ends were cut back, 1 base at V and 7 bases at J, with 10 bases in the middle. CDR1 is SGHAT, CDR2 FQNNGV, per germline. The chain's CDR3 is CASSLVQDGGELFF. The CDR3 DNA sequence: TGTGCCAGCAGCTTAGTACAGGATGGCGGGGAGCTGTTTTTT.

This clonotype came up many times. This CDR3 is CASSDRQGIHEQYF. Here the CDR3 DNA reads TGCGCCAGCAGTGATCGACAGGGGATCCACGAGCAGTACTTC. This chain joins TRBV10-1 and TRBJ2-7, with TRBD1 matching 8 bases. V lost 3 bases, J lost 5 bases, and 6 bases stayed unmatched. CDR1 is WNHNN and CDR2 is SYGVQD in the germline V gene (reference sequence). The CDR3 covers 14 residues.

V is TRBV7-8 and J is TRBJ1-6; 7 nucleotides match TRBD1. The J segment lost 5 bases and the V segment lost 5 bases, leaving 6 bases of the junction unmatched. Germline assignment: CDR1 SGHVS and CDR2 FQNEAQ. CDR3 length: 15 amino acids. Written as DNA, the CDR3 is TGTGCCAGCAGCCAACGGACAGGAAATAATTCACCCCTCCACTTT. Translation gives CASSQRTGNNSPLHF. The entire variable domain, with the rest obtained from reference TRBV7-8 and TRBJ1-6, is as follows: GAGVSQSPRYKVAKRGQDVALRCDPISGHVSLFWYQQALGQGPEFLTYFQNEAQLDKSGLPSDRFFAERPEGSVSTLKIQRTQQEDSAVYLCASSQRTGNNSPLHFGNGTRLTVT.

The chain recombines TRBV5-6 with TRBJ1-4; possible D gene TRBD1, 6 bases. Trimming removed 4 bases at V and 5 bases at J, with 15 bases between. Per the germline V gene, CDR1 is SGHDT and CDR2 is YYEEEE. The CDR3 consists of 15 residues. In nucleotides, the CDR3 is TGTGCCAGCAGCGGAACAGGGAAGGCAAATGAAAAACTGTTTTTT. This sequence encodes CASSGTGKANEKLFF.

The chain recombines TRBV7-8 with TRBJ2-3; D possibly corresponds to TRBD2 (6 bases). The V end was cut by 2 bases, the J end by 4 bases, with 13 bases between. CDR1 is SGHVS, CDR2 FQNEAQ, per germline. The CDR3 has 15 residues. CDR3 residues: CASSLLRGAADTQYF. DNA of the CDR3: TGTGCCAGCAGCTTACTGCGGGGTGCGGCAGATACGCAGTATTTT.

The rearrangement links TRBV29-1 to TRBJ2-7; D ambiguous. Between the trimmed V and J ends, which lost 7 bases and 0 bases, there was a span of 4 bases. CDR3 length: 10 residues. CDR1 and CDR2 from the germline V gene are SQVTM and ANQGSEA. The CDR3 DNA reads TGCAGCGACAACTCCTACGAGCAGTACTTC. It encodes CSDNSYEQYF.

The gene calls are TRBV25-1 and TRBJ2-1, with TRBD2 matching 12 bases. Germline V gene sequence: CDR1 MGHDK, CDR2 SYGVNS. Trimming cost V 4 bases and J 9 bases; bases outside gene matches: 7. This CDR3 spans 15 amino acids. DNA for the CDR3: TGTGCCAGCAGTGCCCGACTAGCGGGAGCGGTTGAGCAGTTCTTC. Protein: CASSARLAGAVEQFF.

The gene calls are TRBV30 and TRBJ1-2, with D hard to call. The CDR3 totals 12 residues. Germline V gives CDR1 GTSNPN, CDR2 SVGIG (reference sequence). Trimming left V 5 bases short and J 6 bases short, with 13 bases between. CDR3 region: CAWGRQSDGYTF. The CDR3 DNA is TGTGCCTGGGGACGCCAATCGGATGGCTACACCTTC.

The table lists this clonotype with a few counts. The V call is TRBV5-1, the J call TRBJ1-4; tentatively, D is TRBD1 (5 bases). The CDR3 covers 15 residues. V shed 5 bases and J shed 2 bases, with 13 bases lying between them. Germline V gives CDR1 SGHRS, CDR2 YFSETQ. The CDR3 protein is CASSYGGVTNEKLFF. The CDR3, as DNA: TGCGCCAGCAGTTATGGAGGGGTGACTAATGAAAAACTGTTTTTT. Supplemented by reference TRBV5-1 and TRBJ1-4, the full variable domain reads KAGVTQTPRYLIKTRGQQVTLSCSPISGHRSVSWYQQTPGQGLQFLFEYFSETQRNKGNFPGRFSGRQFSNSRSEMNVSTLELGDSALYLCASSYGGVTNEKLFFGSGTQLSVL.

The chain is built from TRBV19 and TRBJ2-1, with 14 bases that match TRBD2. Germline V gives CDR1 LNHDA, CDR2 SQIVND (reference sequence). CDR3 length equals 20 residues. Losses at the gene ends were 3 bases for V and 5 bases for J; bases not matched to a gene: 15. CDR3 region: CASSIKVGTSGRRRDNEQFF. The CDR3, as DNA: TGTGCCAGTAGTATCAAGGTCGGGACTAGCGGGAGAAGACGCGACAATGAGCAGTTCTTC.

The gene calls are TRBV18 and TRBJ2-2, with D perhaps TRBD1 (6 bases). Trimming removed 6 bases from V and 6 bases from J, with 8 bases in between. This CDR3 is built from 12 residues. CDR1 and CDR2 (germline): KGHSH, LQKENI. This CDR3 reads CASSQGSGELFF. CDR3 in DNA: TGTGCCAGCTCGCAGGGGTCCGGGGAGCTGTTTTTT.

In this sample, this clonotype turned up a few times. V usage is TRBV14 and J usage is TRBJ2-2; 7 positions match TRBD1. This CDR3 is built from 14 residues. V shed 2 bases and J 5 bases; nucleotides not matched to a gene: 2. The germline V gene has CDR1 SGHDN and CDR2 FVKESK. The CDR3 loop reads CASSQSTGTGELFF. The CDR3 DNA reads TGTGCCAGCAGCCAATCGACAGGGACCGGGGAGCTGTTTTTT.

A word on this clonotype: Since the CDR3 does not end with the conserved phenylalanine or tryptophan, this likely comes from a read error. The genes are TRBV24-1 and TRBJ2-6, with a tentative D call TRBD1 (6 bases). Trimming took off 10 bases at V and 2 bases at J, with 17 bases between the two ends. Germline CDR1 reads KGHDR; CDR2 reads SFDVKD. The length of the CDR3 is 16 residues. The CDR3 protein is CATIPGHQPGANVLTS. The CDR3 coding sequence is TGTGCCACAATTCCGGGACACCAACCTGGGGCCAACGTCCTGACTTCC.

This chain joins TRBV12-3 or TRBV12-4 and TRBJ1-1, with TRBD1 matching over 8 bases. The CDR3 has 16 amino acids. V shed 5 bases and J 0 bases; nucleotides not matched to a gene: 8. The CDR3 loop is CASSHRQGSLNTEAFF. The CDR3 DNA is TGTGCCAGCAGTCACCGACAGGGGAGTTTGAACACTGAAGCTTTCTTT.

This clonotype was counted only a few times. This chain joins TRBV6-1 and TRBJ2-2; no firm D call. Germline assignment: CDR1 MNHNS and CDR2 SASEGT. V lost 0 bases, J lost 11 bases, and 4 bases lay in between. This CDR3 is built from 11 residues. In nucleotides, the CDR3 is TGTGCCAGCAGTGAAGCTGAAGAGCTGTTTTTT. It codes for CASSEAEELFF.

This clonotype was recorded a few times. The chain joins TRBV20-1 to TRBJ2-7, with 9 positions matching TRBD1. CDR1 and CDR2 from the germline V gene are DFQATT and SNEGSKA (reference sequence). The ends lost 4 bases at V and 6 bases at J; junction bases unmatched: 13. The CDR3 extends over 15 amino acids. For the CDR3, the DNA is TGCAGTGCTAATCCTCGGGACAGGGTAATTGGCGAGCAGTACTTC. Protein product: CSANPRDRVIGEQYF.

This clonotype was seen a few times. This chain uses TRBV3-1 with TRBJ2-7, with 8 nucleotides matching TRBD2. This CDR3 region has 14 residues. V shed 8 bases and J 7 bases; nucleotides not matched to a gene: 13. CDR1 and CDR2 (germline): LGHDT, YNNKEL (reference sequence). CDR3 nucleotides: TGTGCCAGCCAACATTCCGGGACTAGTGGGGAGCAGTACTTC. It yields the protein CASQHSGTSGEQYF.

This chain links TRBV7-9 with TRBJ2-3, with D tentatively TRBD1 (5 bases). Germline assignment: CDR1 SEHNR and CDR2 FQNEAQ (reference sequence). V was pared by 4 bases and J by 2 bases, with 10 bases between. This CDR3 has 14 amino acids. CDR3 sequence: CASSYPTDTDTQYF. DNA of the CDR3: TGTGCCAGCAGCTACCCGACAGACACAGATACGCAGTATTTT.

The chain joins TRBV18 to TRBJ1-1; D is perhaps TRBD1 (5 bases). Trimming removed 2 bases at V and 7 bases at J, with 11 bases between. This CDR3 region has 13 residues. CDR1 and CDR2 (germline): KGHSH, LQKENI. The CDR3 sequence is CASSPKGEGEAFF. DNA of the CDR3: TGTGCCAGCTCACCAAAAGGGGAGGGTGAAGCTTTCTTT.

This clonotype has a handful of counts. The V call is TRBV3-1, the J call TRBJ1-1, with unresolved D. V dropped 0 bases and J dropped 4 bases, with 3 bases sitting between them. The CDR3 extends over 12 amino acids. Germline CDR1 reads LGHDT; CDR2 reads YNNKEL (reference sequence). CDR3 nucleotide sequence: TGTGCCAGCAGCCAAGATCGCACTGAAGCTTTCTTT. It encodes CASSQDRTEAFF.

A few counts support this clonotype. J is TRBJ2-1 and V is TRBV4-3; tentative D call: TRBD2 (7 bases). From germline, CDR1 is LGHNA and CDR2 YSLEER. V lost 2 bases and J 6 bases, leaving 14 bases between the germline ends. The CDR3 runs to 15 residues. This chain's CDR3 is CASSQYLGGGNEQFF. CDR3 DNA: TGCGCCAGCAGCCAATATCTGGGAGGGGGCAATGAGCAGTTCTTC.

The chain employs TRBV4-1 and TRBJ1-2; D may be TRBD1 (6 bases). CDR1 is MGHRA, CDR2 YSYEKL, per germline. V gave up 0 bases and J gave up 7 bases, with 15 bases separating them. The CDR3 length is 15 residues. The DNA for the CDR3 is TGCGCCAGCAGCCAAGACCCCACGGGGGCATCTGGCTACACCTTC. This gives the protein CASSQDPTGASGYTF.